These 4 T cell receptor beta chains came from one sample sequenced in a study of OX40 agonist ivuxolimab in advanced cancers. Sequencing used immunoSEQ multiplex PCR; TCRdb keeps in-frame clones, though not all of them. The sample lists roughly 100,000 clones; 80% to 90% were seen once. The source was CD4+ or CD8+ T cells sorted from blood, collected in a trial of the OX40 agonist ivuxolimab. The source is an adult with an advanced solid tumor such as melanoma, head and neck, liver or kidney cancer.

The CDR3 DNA sequence: TGTGCCAGCAGTGAAGCGGGGACAGGGGCTTATGGCTACACCTTC. The encoded protein is CASSEAGTGAYGYTF. The chain joins TRBV6-1 to TRBJ1-2; 10 bases line up with TRBD1. Germline values: CDR1 MNHNS, CDR2 SASEGT. The junction had 3 bases not matched to a gene; V was cut back by 0 bases and J by 5 bases. CDR3 length equals 15 residues.

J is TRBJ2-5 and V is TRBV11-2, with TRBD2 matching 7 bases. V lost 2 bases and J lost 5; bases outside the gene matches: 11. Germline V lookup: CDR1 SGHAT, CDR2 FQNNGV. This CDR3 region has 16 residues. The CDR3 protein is CASSLTPGTTGETQYF. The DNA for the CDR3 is TGTGCCAGCAGCTTAACGCCCGGGACTACTGGGGAGACCCAGTACTTC.

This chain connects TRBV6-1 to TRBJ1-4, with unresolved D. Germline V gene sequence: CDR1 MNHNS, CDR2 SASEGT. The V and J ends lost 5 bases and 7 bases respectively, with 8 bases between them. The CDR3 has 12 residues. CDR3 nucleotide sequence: TGTGCCAGCAGTCAAAGAGGTGAAAAACTGTTTTTT. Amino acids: CASSQRGEKLFF.

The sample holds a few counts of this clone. The CDR3 DNA reads as TGTGCCAGCAGCTTAGAGGACAGGGACTCTGGCTACACCTTC. It translates to CASSLEDRDSGYTF. The rearrangement joins TRBV7-9 to TRBJ1-2; 8 nucleotides agree with TRBD1. The CDR3 loop spans 14 amino acids. With V trimmed by 1 base and J by 7 bases, 5 bases remained unmatched. Germline V lookup: CDR1 SEHNR, CDR2 FQNEAQ (reference sequence). Based on the CDR3 plus reference TRBV7-9 and TRBJ1-2, the full variable domain is DTGVSQNPRHKITKRGQNVTFRCDPISEHNRLYWYRQTLGQGPEFLTYFQNEAQLEKSRLLSDRFSAERPKGSFSTLEIQRTEQGDSAMYLCASSLEDRDSGYTFGSGTRLTVV.